These T cell receptor beta chains were read from a single sample in a study of T-cell memory formation after mild COVID-19. One entry per CDR3 protein results from TCRdb running MiXCR on the 5' RACE reads. The sample yields some 310,000 distinct CDR3 sequences, 20% to 25% seen once. Sample: PBMCs or a T cell subset sorted from them (not recorded which). These receptors were taken from a young man who had mild COVID-19 (a few samples of this study predate the infection). Cell type and time point are not known. Each CDR3 is given with its conserved first and last residue. Each record gives: J gene, D gene, clone size, V gene, CDR3 protein, CDR3 DNA. A D gene is named only where the DNA matches it firmly. Rows give clone size only sometimes, using once, few, many, or a class for an expanded clone.

J: TRBJ1-5; D: -; size: few; V: TRBV18; CDR3: CASSPRQGSYQPQHF; DNA: TGTGCCAGCTCACCAAGGCAAGGATCTTATCAGCCCCAGCATTTT
J: TRBJ1-2; D: TRBD1; size: -; V: TRBV10-3; CDR3: CAISESAGGQGYTF; DNA: TGTGCCATCAGTGAGTCGGCAGGGGGACAAGGCTACACCTTC
J: TRBJ1-3; D: -; size: few; V: TRBV12-3/TRBV12-4; CDR3: CASRGSWISGNTIYF; DNA: TGTGCCAGCAGGGGGAGTTGGATCTCTGGAAACACCATATATTTT
J: TRBJ1-1; D: TRBD1; size: -; V: TRBV4-1; CDR3: CASSSDRYTEAFF; DNA: TGCGCCAGCTCCTCGGACAGGTACACTGAAGCTTTCTTT
J: TRBJ2-1; D: TRBD1; size: -; V: TRBV12-5; CDR3: CASGSAPDRGNEQFF; DNA: TGTGCTAGTGGTTCTGCCCCGGACAGGGGCAATGAGCAGTTCTTC
J: TRBJ2-5; D: TRBD2; size: -; V: TRBV5-4; CDR3: CASSLLSGGVAETQYF; DNA: TGTGCCAGCAGCTTGCTCAGCGGGGGGGTCGCGGAGACCCAGTACTTC
J: TRBJ2-3; D: -; size: -; V: TRBV20-1; CDR3: CSARADWSSTDTQYF; DNA: TGCAGTGCTAGAGCAGACTGGTCTAGCACAGATACGCAGTATTTT
J: TRBJ1-1; D: -; size: once; V: TRBV7-3; CDR3: CASSLNIGGTEAFF; DNA: TGTGCCAGCAGCTTAAACATCGGTGGCACTGAAGCTTTCTTT
J: TRBJ1-1; D: -; size: few; V: TRBV5-1; CDR3: CASSFTPEQRTEAFF; DNA: TGCGCCAGCAGCTTTACACCAGAACAGAGAACTGAAGCTTTCTTT
J: TRBJ2-7; D: -; size: -; V: TRBV4-3; CDR3: CASSQAEFYEQYF; DNA: TGCGCCAGCAGCCAAGCGGAATTCTACGAGCAGTACTTC
J: TRBJ2-1; D: TRBD1; size: -; V: TRBV7-9; CDR3: CASSPDRVSYNEQFF; DNA: TGTGCCAGCAGCCCGGACAGGGTATCCTACAATGAGCAGTTCTTC
J: TRBJ2-1; D: TRBD1; size: few; V: TRBV12-3/TRBV12-4; CDR3: CASTDRGSYNEQFF; DNA: TGTGCCAGCACTGACAGGGGCTCCTACAATGAGCAGTTCTTC
J: TRBJ2-1; D: -; size: few; V: TRBV20-1; CDR3: CSASSPGAGYGYNEQFF; DNA: TGCAGTGCTAGCTCCCCGGGGGCGGGTTATGGCTACAATGAGCAGTTCTTC
J: TRBJ2-3; D: TRBD2; size: -; V: TRBV20-1; CDR3: CSASRRGGSPSTDTQYF; DNA: TGCAGTGCTAGCAGGCGGGGGGGTTCTCCTAGCACAGATACGCAGTATTTT
J: TRBJ1-6; D: TRBD1; size: -; V: TRBV27; CDR3: CASSPQGERNSPLHF; DNA: TGTGCCAGCAGTCCACAGGGGGAGCGTAATTCACCCCTCCACTTT
J: TRBJ2-7; D: -; size: -; V: TRBV2; CDR3: CASSVSGQAYEQYF; DNA: TGTGCCAGCAGTGTATCCGGCCAGGCCTACGAGCAGTACTTC
J: TRBJ1-1; D: -; size: -; V: TRBV5-6; CDR3: CASSRNAEAFF; DNA: TGTGCCAGCAGTAGGAACGCTGAAGCTTTCTTT
J: TRBJ1-1; D: -; size: once; V: TRBV19; CDR3: CASRPTQGWATEAFF; DNA: TGTGCCAGTAGACCAACACAGGGTTGGGCCACTGAAGCTTTCTTT
J: TRBJ2-2; D: TRBD2; size: -; V: TRBV6-2/TRBV6-3; CDR3: CATALQRGTGELFF; DNA: TGTGCCACCGCCCTACAGCGGGGGACCGGGGAGCTGTTTTTT
J: TRBJ1-2; D: -; size: few; V: TRBV5-1; CDR3: CASSLDWIARQDDNYGYTF; DNA: TGCGCCAGCAGCTTGGATTGGATCGCTCGGCAGGACGATAACTATGGCTACACCTTC
J: TRBJ2-3; D: TRBD2; size: -; V: TRBV7-8; CDR3: CASSHSGGPSTDTQYF; DNA: TGTGCCAGCAGCCATAGCGGGGGCCCTAGCACAGATACGCAGTATTTT
J: TRBJ2-2; D: TRBD1; size: -; V: TRBV7-9; CDR3: CASSFLGTATGELFF; DNA: TGTGCCAGCAGCTTTCTCGGGACAGCAACCGGGGAGCTGTTTTTT
J: TRBJ2-5; D: -; size: -; V: TRBV5-4; CDR3: CASSRAGGSQETQYF; DNA: TGTGCCAGCAGTCGAGCCGGAGGGTCACAAGAGACCCAGTACTTC
J: TRBJ2-1; D: -; size: -; V: TRBV15; CDR3: CATSREPDSRYNEQFF; DNA: TGTGCCACCAGCAGAGAACCGGACTCACGATACAATGAGCAGTTCTTC
J: TRBJ2-2; D: -; size: -; V: TRBV7-2; CDR3: CASSLRRAGNTGELFF; DNA: TGTGCCAGCAGTCTAAGAAGGGCGGGGAACACCGGGGAGCTGTTTTTT
J: TRBJ1-2; D: TRBD1; size: few; V: TRBV6-5; CDR3: CASSYRDRGRGYTF; DNA: TGTGCCAGCAGTTACAGGGACAGGGGGAGAGGCTACACCTTC
J: TRBJ2-7; D: -; size: -; V: TRBV9; CDR3: CASSVAGGQGYEQYF; DNA: TGTGCCAGCAGCGTAGCTGGGGGTCAGGGGTACGAGCAGTACTTC
J: TRBJ1-2; D: TRBD1; size: -; V: TRBV18; CDR3: CASSPAMGQDYGYTF; DNA: TGTGCCAGCTCCCCAGCCATGGGACAGGACTATGGCTACACCTTC
J: TRBJ2-1; D: TRBD2; size: -; V: TRBV29-1; CDR3: CSVDGFLAAGDLYNEQFF; DNA: TGCAGCGTTGACGGTTTCTTAGCCGCGGGGGACCTGTACAATGAGCAGTTCTTC
J: TRBJ1-1; D: -; size: -; V: TRBV4-3; CDR3: CASSPQTGRNTEAFF; DNA: TGCGCCAGCAGCCCCCAAACAGGGCGTAACACTGAAGCTTTCTTT
J: TRBJ2-7; D: -; size: -; V: TRBV11-1; CDR3: CASSENRAYEQYF; DNA: TGTGCCAGCAGCGAAAACAGGGCCTACGAGCAGTACTTC
J: TRBJ2-1; D: TRBD2; size: -; V: TRBV7-2; CDR3: CASSLGAAGGNEQFF; DNA: TGTGCCAGCAGCTTAGGGGCAGCGGGGGGAAATGAGCAGTTCTTC
J: TRBJ2-4; D: -; size: few; V: TRBV7-2; CDR3: CASSFQARNIQYF; DNA: TGTGCCAGCAGCTTTCAAGCGAGGAACATTCAGTACTTC
J: TRBJ2-5; D: -; size: -; V: TRBV4-1; CDR3: CASSPGTAGMETQYF; DNA: TGCGCCAGCAGCCCCGGGACTGCGGGAATGGAGACCCAGTACTTC
J: TRBJ2-3; D: -; size: -; V: TRBV20-1; CDR3: CSARGEGWGTDTQYF; DNA: TGCAGTGCTAGAGGGGAAGGGTGGGGCACAGATACGCAGTATTTT
J: TRBJ2-1; D: -; size: -; V: TRBV4-1; CDR3: CASSQESGVGRSEQFF; DNA: TGCGCCAGCAGCCAAGAATCGGGGGTAGGGAGAAGTGAGCAGTTCTTC
J: TRBJ2-1; D: -; size: -; V: TRBV7-9; CDR3: CASSSSGGRTYNEQFF; DNA: TGTGCCAGCAGCTCAAGCGGCGGCCGAACCTACAATGAGCAGTTCTTC
J: TRBJ2-1; D: TRBD1; size: -; V: TRBV15; CDR3: CATSRQGASYNEQFF; DNA: TGTGCCACCAGCAGACAGGGGGCCTCCTACAATGAGCAGTTCTTC
J: TRBJ2-1; D: TRBD2; size: -; V: TRBV28; CDR3: CASSSFPSGGHSYNEQFF; DNA: TGTGCCAGCAGTTCCTTTCCTAGCGGGGGACACTCCTACAATGAGCAGTTCTTC
J: TRBJ1-2; D: TRBD1; size: few; V: TRBV28; CDR3: CASSSPGTGGDYGYTF; DNA: TGTGCCAGCAGTTCCCCCGGGACAGGGGGCGACTATGGCTACACCTTC
J: TRBJ2-5; D: -; size: few; V: TRBV5-1; CDR3: CASSLATARETQYF; DNA: TGCGCCAGCAGCTTGGCCACGGCCCGGGAGACCCAGTACTTC
J: TRBJ1-4; D: -; size: -; V: TRBV7-9; CDR3: CASSLSGLSEKLFF; DNA: TGTGCCAGCAGCTTATCAGGGTTGAGTGAAAAACTGTTTTTT
J: TRBJ1-2; D: -; size: -; V: TRBV4-3; CDR3: CASSQAAGALYGYTF; DNA: TGCGCCAGCAGCCAGGCGGCTGGAGCTTTATATGGCTACACCTTC
J: TRBJ2-2; D: -; size: -; V: TRBV14; CDR3: CASSQDVGGGVNTGELFF; DNA: TGTGCCAGCAGCCAAGACGTCGGAGGCGGGGTCAACACCGGGGAGCTGTTTTTT
J: TRBJ2-2; D: -; size: few; V: TRBV28; CDR3: CASRRNRPTGELFF; DNA: TGTGCCAGCAGACGAAATAGACCGACCGGGGAGCTGTTTTTT
J: TRBJ1-4; D: TRBD1; size: few; V: TRBV7-2; CDR3: CASSQGAGREKLFF; DNA: TGTGCCAGCAGCCAGGGGGCAGGGCGGGAAAAACTGTTTTTT
J: TRBJ1-1; D: -; size: -; V: TRBV20-1; CDR3: CSARYSMNTEAFF; DNA: TGCAGTGCTCGGTATTCGATGAACACTGAAGCTTTCTTT
J: TRBJ2-7; D: -; size: few; V: TRBV10-3; CDR3: CAITPGPHYEQYF; DNA: TGTGCCATCACCCCGGGACCCCACTACGAGCAGTACTTC
J: TRBJ2-4; D: -; size: few; V: TRBV18; CDR3: CASSPQTENIQYF; DNA: TGTGCCAGCTCACCTCAGACCGAAAACATTCAGTACTTC
J: TRBJ1-4; D: -; size: -; V: TRBV5-6; CDR3: CASSRDIGNEKLFF; DNA: TGTGCCAGCAGCAGGGACATTGGGAATGAAAAACTGTTTTTT
J: TRBJ2-7; D: TRBD1; size: few; V: TRBV20-1; CDR3: CSANAGTGVYEQYF; DNA: TGCAGTGCTAACGCCGGGACAGGAGTCTACGAGCAGTACTTC
J: TRBJ2-2; D: -; size: -; V: TRBV20-1; CDR3: CSARVFQGAGELFF; DNA: TGCAGTGCTAGAGTATTTCAGGGCGCCGGGGAGCTGTTTTTT
J: TRBJ2-3; D: -; size: few; V: TRBV7-2; CDR3: CASRLGPTDTQYF; DNA: TGTGCCAGCAGGCTTGGTCCCACAGATACGCAGTATTTT